This T cell receptor (beta chain) stems from a study of cytomegalovirus exposure and HLA in healthy donors. The PCR was carried out with 60 Vbeta primers and 13 Jbeta primers. The data were produced by immunoSEQ multiplex PCR, yet TCRdb's version contains in-frame clones alone and is incomplete. The data contain about 170,000 clones, around 74% of them seen just once; the ten biggest clones take up approximately 3.4%. The germline V gene encodes CDR1 LNHDA and CDR2 SQIVND (reference sequence). J lost 0 bases, V lost 3 bases, and 6 bases had no gene match. The CDR3 contains 16 residues. Sequencing was performed on PBMCs. This TCR was recovered from a female donor in good health and CMV-seronegative. The rearrangement joins TRBV19 to TRBJ2-3; 7 bases map to TRBD2. The CDR3 region is CASSIRYSGSTDTQYF. Written as DNA, the CDR3 is TGTGCCAGTAGTATTCGATATAGCGGGAGCACAGATACGCAGTATTTT.